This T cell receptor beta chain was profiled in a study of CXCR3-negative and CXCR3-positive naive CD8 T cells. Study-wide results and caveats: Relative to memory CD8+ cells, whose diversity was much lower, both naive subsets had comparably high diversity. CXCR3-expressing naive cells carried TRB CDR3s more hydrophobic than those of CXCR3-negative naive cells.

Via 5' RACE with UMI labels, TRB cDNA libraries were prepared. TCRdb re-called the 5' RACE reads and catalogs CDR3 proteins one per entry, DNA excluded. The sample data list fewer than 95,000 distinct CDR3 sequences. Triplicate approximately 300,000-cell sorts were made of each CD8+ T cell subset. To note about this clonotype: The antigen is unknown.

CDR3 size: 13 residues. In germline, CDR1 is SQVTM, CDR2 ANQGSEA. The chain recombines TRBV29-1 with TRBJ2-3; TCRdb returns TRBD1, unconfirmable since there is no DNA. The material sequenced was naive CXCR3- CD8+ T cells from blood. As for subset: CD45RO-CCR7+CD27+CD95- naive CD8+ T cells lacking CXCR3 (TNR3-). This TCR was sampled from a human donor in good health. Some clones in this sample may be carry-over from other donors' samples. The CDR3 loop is CSVEGGVADTQYF.